This is a list of T cell receptor beta chains from one sample in a study of PD-1 blockade in classical Hodgkin lymphoma. Sequencing was performed with immunoSEQ multiplex PCR; in TCRdb, only in-frame clones are kept and a portion is missing. The repertoire has around 15,000 clones, 75% to 90% of them found once; the top ten carry roughly 34%. Material: peripheral blood mononuclear cells (PBMCs), obtained before the second cycle of nivolumab. Receptors originate from a human donor with classical Hodgkin lymphoma. Both conserved end residues are part of each CDR3. A D gene is named only where the DNA matches it firmly. The size field is filled for only some rows; it gives once, few, many or a size class.

d_gene: .; v_gene: TRBV4-1; abundance: .; j_gene: TRBJ1-6; CDR3nt: TGCGCCAGCAGCCCACTCAACATGGGGATGGTGGATTCACCCCTCCACTTT; CDR3aa: CASSPLNMGMVDSPLHF
d_gene: TRBD1; v_gene: TRBV29-1; abundance: .; j_gene: TRBJ1-1; CDR3nt: TGCAGCGCTGGGACAGCCTCATGGGGGGAAACTGAAGCTTTCTTT; CDR3aa: CSAGTASWGETEAFF
d_gene: .; v_gene: TRBV6-5; abundance: .; j_gene: TRBJ1-2; CDR3nt: TGTGCCAGCAGTTACGGCCTCTTCTATGGCTACACCTTC; CDR3aa: CASSYGLFYGYTF
d_gene: .; v_gene: TRBV6-5; abundance: .; j_gene: TRBJ2-1; CDR3nt: TGTGCCAGCAGATCGGCCGACAACTACAATGAGCAGTTCTTC; CDR3aa: CASRSADNYNEQFF
d_gene: .; v_gene: TRBV2; abundance: large; j_gene: TRBJ2-7; CDR3nt: TGTGCCACCTTTGGGGGGACCTACGAGCAGTACTTC; CDR3aa: CATFGGTYEQYF
d_gene: TRBD1; v_gene: TRBV28; abundance: .; j_gene: TRBJ1-2; CDR3nt: TGTGCCAGCAGTTTTAGGGACAGGACATTTTATGGCTACACCTTC; CDR3aa: CASSFRDRTFYGYTF
d_gene: .; v_gene: TRBV18; abundance: .; j_gene: TRBJ1-3; CDR3nt: TGTGCCAGCTCACCACAGGCCCTTTTGGGGGGGTCTGGAAACACCATATATTTT; CDR3aa: CASSPQALLGGSGNTIYF
d_gene: .; v_gene: TRBV7-5; abundance: few; j_gene: TRBJ2-2; CDR3nt: TGTGCCAGAAGCGGGCGGGGGGGCCTTTTAAGGGACACCGGGGAGCTGTTTTTT; CDR3aa: CARSGRGGLLRDTGELFF
d_gene: .; v_gene: TRBV10-3; abundance: .; j_gene: TRBJ2-1; CDR3nt: TGTGCCATCAGTGACGGATACAATGAGCAGTTCTTC; CDR3aa: CAISDGYNEQFF
d_gene: TRBD1; v_gene: TRBV2; abundance: medium-sized; j_gene: TRBJ2-5; CDR3nt: TGTGCCAGCAGTGAAGCTCGGACAGGGAAAGAGACCCAGTACTTC; CDR3aa: CASSEARTGKETQYF
d_gene: .; v_gene: TRBV27; abundance: .; j_gene: TRBJ2-1; CDR3nt: TGTGCCAGCAGTTCCACCGGGTCCCTCCTCTCCTACAATGAGCAGTTCTTC; CDR3aa: CASSSTGSLLSYNEQFF
d_gene: .; v_gene: TRBV5-1; abundance: .; j_gene: TRBJ2-5; CDR3nt: TGCGCCAGCAGCTTGGTAGGCCAGCACCAAGAGACCCAGTACTTC; CDR3aa: CASSLVGQHQETQYF
d_gene: TRBD1; v_gene: TRBV5-1; abundance: .; j_gene: TRBJ1-1; CDR3nt: TGCGCCAGCAGCTTGGATACAGGGGTCCGGTTCGGCACTGAAGCTTTCTTT; CDR3aa: CASSLDTGVRFGTEAFF
d_gene: .; v_gene: TRBV9; abundance: .; j_gene: TRBJ2-2; CDR3nt: TGTGCCAGCAGCTATCAGGGTCGCCCCGGGGAGCTGTTTTTT; CDR3aa: CASSYQGRPGELFF
d_gene: TRBD1; v_gene: TRBV6-1; abundance: few; j_gene: TRBJ1-5; CDR3nt: TGTGCCAGCAGTGTGACAGGGGAGGATCAGCCCCAGCATTTT; CDR3aa: CASSVTGEDQPQHF
d_gene: .; v_gene: TRBV6-1; abundance: .; j_gene: TRBJ1-5; CDR3nt: TGTGCCAGCAGGGGGAGACAGGGCAATCAGCCCCAGCATTTT; CDR3aa: CASRGRQGNQPQHF
d_gene: TRBD1; v_gene: TRBV13; abundance: .; j_gene: TRBJ1-1; CDR3nt: TGTGCCAGCAGCTGGATGGACAGGGAGGGCACTGAAGCTTTCTTT; CDR3aa: CASSWMDREGTEAFF
d_gene: TRBD2; v_gene: TRBV15; abundance: .; j_gene: TRBJ2-3; CDR3nt: TGTGCCACCGCCCCATGGGAAGCGGGAGGGTGGAATACGCAGTATTTT; CDR3aa: CATAPWEAGGWNTQYF
d_gene: TRBD1; v_gene: TRBV2; abundance: .; j_gene: TRBJ1-2; CDR3nt: TGTGCCACTAACCCCCTAGGGGCGGACAGGGATTGGGACTATGGCTACACCTTC; CDR3aa: CATNPLGADRDWDYGYTF
d_gene: TRBD1; v_gene: TRBV7-9; abundance: .; j_gene: TRBJ1-5; CDR3nt: TGTGCCAGCAGCCAGGGGGACAGGGTTAATCAGCCCCAGCATTTT; CDR3aa: CASSQGDRVNQPQHF
d_gene: TRBD1; v_gene: TRBV2; abundance: .; j_gene: TRBJ1-2; CDR3nt: TGTGCCAGCAGTAGGGACAGGGGTGGCAATGGCTACACCTTC; CDR3aa: CASSRDRGGNGYTF
d_gene: .; v_gene: TRBV5-8; abundance: .; j_gene: TRBJ2-5; CDR3nt: TGTGCCAGCAGCTTGGGGCAGAACCAAGAGACCCAGTACTTC; CDR3aa: CASSLGQNQETQYF
d_gene: .; v_gene: TRBV7-9; abundance: .; j_gene: TRBJ1-1; CDR3nt: TGTGCCAGCACCCAAGGGGGACGCAACACTGAAGCTTTCTTT; CDR3aa: CASTQGGRNTEAFF
d_gene: TRBD2; v_gene: TRBV5-1; abundance: .; j_gene: TRBJ2-5; CDR3nt: TGCGCCAGCAGCTTGGAAGCGAGCGGGGAGTACTTC; CDR3aa: CASSLEASGEYF
d_gene: .; v_gene: TRBV9; abundance: .; j_gene: TRBJ2-6; CDR3nt: TGTGCCAGCAGCAGAAGGTTGAGGGCAGGGGCGAGCTCTGGGGCCAACGTCCTGACTTTC; CDR3aa: CASSRRLRAGASSGANVLTF
d_gene: .; v_gene: TRBV27; abundance: .; j_gene: TRBJ1-1; CDR3nt: TGTGCCATCGTCAGGGGTGCAGAAGCTTTCTTT; CDR3aa: CAIVRGAEAFF
d_gene: .; v_gene: TRBV7-9; abundance: .; j_gene: TRBJ1-2; CDR3nt: TGTGCCAGCAGCTTCGCCGGGAACTATGGCTACACCTTC; CDR3aa: CASSFAGNYGYTF
d_gene: TRBD1; v_gene: TRBV6-1; abundance: once; j_gene: TRBJ1-2; CDR3nt: TGTGCCAGCAGTGAAGCAGGGACAGTAAACTATGGCTACACCTTC; CDR3aa: CASSEAGTVNYGYTF
d_gene: .; v_gene: TRBV27; abundance: .; j_gene: TRBJ1-5; CDR3nt: TGTGCCAGCAGTCCCGAGACGGCTCTGAATCAGCCCCAGCATTTT; CDR3aa: CASSPETALNQPQHF
d_gene: .; v_gene: TRBV1; abundance: few; j_gene: TRBJ1-1; CDR3nt: TGCACCAAGCCGGGGCGGAAGAACACTGAAGCTTTCTTT; CDR3aa: CTKPGRKNTEAFF
d_gene: .; v_gene: TRBV28; abundance: .; j_gene: TRBJ2-7; CDR3nt: TGTGCCAGCAGTTATGGACAGACCTACGAGCAGTACTTC; CDR3aa: CASSYGQTYEQYF
d_gene: TRBD1; v_gene: TRBV28; abundance: .; j_gene: TRBJ1-6; CDR3nt: TGTGCCAGCTACTCTGGCGGGACAGGGACGTATAATTCACCCCTCCACTTT; CDR3aa: CASYSGGTGTYNSPLHF
d_gene: .; v_gene: TRBV29-1; abundance: .; j_gene: TRBJ1-2; CDR3nt: TGCAGCGTTGACTCGGACTCGATCCGCGGCTACACCTTC; CDR3aa: CSVDSDSIRGYTF
d_gene: TRBD1; v_gene: TRBV10-3; abundance: .; j_gene: TRBJ2-7; CDR3nt: TGTGCCATCAGTGACCCGGACAGGGAAAAGCACTTC; CDR3aa: CAISDPDREKHF
d_gene: TRBD2; v_gene: TRBV10-3; abundance: .; j_gene: TRBJ2-2; CDR3nt: TGTGCCATCAGTGGACGGGCGGGAGCGAACACCGGGGAGCTGTTTTTT; CDR3aa: CAISGRAGANTGELFF
d_gene: TRBD2; v_gene: TRBV19; abundance: .; j_gene: TRBJ2-3; CDR3nt: TGTGCCAGTAGTAGGGGGACTAGCGGGGGAGATACGCAGTATTTT; CDR3aa: CASSRGTSGGDTQYF
d_gene: .; v_gene: TRBV5-1; abundance: .; j_gene: TRBJ2-7; CDR3nt: TGCGCCAGCAGCTTGCCCGGTGTTAGGGGCGAGCAGTACTTC; CDR3aa: CASSLPGVRGEQYF
d_gene: TRBD2; v_gene: TRBV6-6; abundance: .; j_gene: TRBJ2-1; CDR3nt: TGTGCCAGCAGTTCAACCGGGACTAGCAATGAGCAGTTCTTC; CDR3aa: CASSSTGTSNEQFF
d_gene: .; v_gene: TRBV11-3; abundance: few; j_gene: TRBJ1-2; CDR3nt: TGTGCCAGCAGCTTCGGAGGGGAAAGGTATGGCTACACCTTC; CDR3aa: CASSFGGERYGYTF
d_gene: .; v_gene: TRBV6-5; abundance: .; j_gene: TRBJ1-2; CDR3nt: TGTGCCAGCAGCCGTCTGCGGACAGCCTATGGCTACACCTTC; CDR3aa: CASSRLRTAYGYTF
d_gene: .; v_gene: TRBV11-3; abundance: few; j_gene: TRBJ2-1; CDR3nt: TGTGCCAGCAGCCTAAAGGGACTTACCTACAATGAGCAGTTCTTC; CDR3aa: CASSLKGLTYNEQFF
d_gene: TRBD1; v_gene: TRBV15; abundance: .; j_gene: TRBJ1-2; CDR3nt: TGTGCCACCAGCATGATAAGACAGACAGGGAGCTATGGCTACACCTTC; CDR3aa: CATSMIRQTGSYGYTF
d_gene: TRBD2; v_gene: TRBV30; abundance: .; j_gene: TRBJ2-3; CDR3nt: TGTGCCTGGAGCTGGGGCGGGGGGGATACGCAGTATTTT; CDR3aa: CAWSWGGGDTQYF
d_gene: TRBD2; v_gene: TRBV6-1; abundance: .; j_gene: TRBJ2-1; CDR3nt: TGTGCCAGCAGTGAACGGGGGACTAGGGGGGTGGTTGAGCAGTTCTTC; CDR3aa: CASSERGTRGVVEQFF
d_gene: .; v_gene: TRBV9; abundance: .; j_gene: TRBJ2-4; CDR3nt: TGTGCCAGCAGCGTAGCCCCCGGTCCCCCAAACATTCAGTACTTC; CDR3aa: CASSVAPGPPNIQYF
d_gene: .; v_gene: TRBV9; abundance: .; j_gene: TRBJ2-2; CDR3nt: TGTGCCAGCAGCGTAGGGGGAAGCACCGGGGAGCTGTTTTTT; CDR3aa: CASSVGGSTGELFF
d_gene: .; v_gene: TRBV7-7; abundance: .; j_gene: TRBJ1-2; CDR3nt: TGTGCTAGTAGCCCAATCACAGGGAACTATGGCTACACCTTC; CDR3aa: CASSPITGNYGYTF
d_gene: .; v_gene: TRBV7-2; abundance: .; j_gene: TRBJ1-1; CDR3nt: TGTGCCAGCAGCTTAGTATATGACGACACTGAAGCTTTCTTT; CDR3aa: CASSLVYDDTEAFF
d_gene: TRBD1; v_gene: TRBV9; abundance: few; j_gene: TRBJ2-6; CDR3nt: TGTGCCAGCAGCGCAACCTCATTGACAGGGATCGGGGCCAACGTCCTGACTTTC; CDR3aa: CASSATSLTGIGANVLTF
d_gene: TRBD2; v_gene: TRBV6-5; abundance: .; j_gene: TRBJ2-3; CDR3nt: TGTGCCAGCAGTTACACCCAGCGGGAGTCAGATACGCAGTATTTT; CDR3aa: CASSYTQRESDTQYF
d_gene: .; v_gene: TRBV28; abundance: once; j_gene: TRBJ1-2; CDR3nt: TGTGCCAGCCTACGGGGAGGATCTTATGGCTACACCTTC; CDR3aa: CASLRGGSYGYTF
d_gene: .; v_gene: TRBV4-1; abundance: .; j_gene: TRBJ1-2; CDR3nt: TGCGCCAGCAGCCTCCGAAGCGCAGCAGAGGGATACTATGGCTACACCTTC; CDR3aa: CASSLRSAAEGYYGYTF
d_gene: TRBD1; v_gene: TRBV19; abundance: .; j_gene: TRBJ1-2; CDR3nt: TGTGCCAGTAGTCCCCGACAGGGGGACTATGGCTACACCTTC; CDR3aa: CASSPRQGDYGYTF
d_gene: TRBD1; v_gene: TRBV10-3; abundance: .; j_gene: TRBJ1-3; CDR3nt: TGTGCCATCAGGGAAACTACAGGGGGAGGAAACACCATATATTTT; CDR3aa: CAIRETTGGGNTIYF
d_gene: TRBD1; v_gene: TRBV6-5; abundance: .; j_gene: TRBJ2-7; CDR3nt: TGTGCCAGCAGTTACGGTAAATTGACAGGGAGCGAGCAGTACTTC; CDR3aa: CASSYGKLTGSEQYF